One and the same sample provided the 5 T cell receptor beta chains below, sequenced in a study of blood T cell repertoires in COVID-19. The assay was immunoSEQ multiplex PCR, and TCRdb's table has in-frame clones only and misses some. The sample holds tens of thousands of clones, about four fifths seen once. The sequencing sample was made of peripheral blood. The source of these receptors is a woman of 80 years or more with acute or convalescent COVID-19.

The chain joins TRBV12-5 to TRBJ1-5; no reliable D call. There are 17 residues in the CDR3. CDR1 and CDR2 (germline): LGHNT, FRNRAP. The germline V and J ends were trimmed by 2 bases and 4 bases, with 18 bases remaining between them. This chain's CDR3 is CASGLLEGRRGNQPQHF. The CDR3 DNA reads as TGTGCTAGTGGTTTGTTAGAGGGAAGAAGAGGAAATCAGCCCCAGCATTTT.

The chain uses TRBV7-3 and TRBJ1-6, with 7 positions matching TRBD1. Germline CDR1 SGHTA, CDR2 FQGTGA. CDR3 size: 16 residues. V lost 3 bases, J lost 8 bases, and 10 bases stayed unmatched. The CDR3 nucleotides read TGTGCCAGCAGCTTTAAGCCCCCAGGGGGGTATTCACCCCTCCACTTT. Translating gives CASSFKPPGGYSPLHF.

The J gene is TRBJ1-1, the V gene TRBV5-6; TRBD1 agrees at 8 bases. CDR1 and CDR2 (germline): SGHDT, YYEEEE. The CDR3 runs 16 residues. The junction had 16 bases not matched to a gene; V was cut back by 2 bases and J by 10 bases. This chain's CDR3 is CASSLPGQGVILRAFF. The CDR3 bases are TGTGCCAGCAGCTTACCCGGACAGGGAGTAATCTTAAGAGCTTTCTTT.

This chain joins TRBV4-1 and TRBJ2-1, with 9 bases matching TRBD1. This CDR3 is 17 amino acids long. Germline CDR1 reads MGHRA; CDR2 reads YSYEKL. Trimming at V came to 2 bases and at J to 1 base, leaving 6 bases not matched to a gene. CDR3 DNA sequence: TGCGCCAGCAGCCAACCGGATGACAGGGGGTCCTACAATGAGCAGTTCTTC. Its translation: CASSQPDDRGSYNEQFF.

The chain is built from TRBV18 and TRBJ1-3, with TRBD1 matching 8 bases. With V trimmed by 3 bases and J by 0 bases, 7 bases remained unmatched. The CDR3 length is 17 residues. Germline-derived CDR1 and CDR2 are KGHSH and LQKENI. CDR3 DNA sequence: TGTGCCAGCTCACCGGGGCAGGGGGCGTCCTCTGGAAACACCATATATTTT. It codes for CASSPGQGASSGNTIYF.